A selection of T cell receptor beta chains follows, all from one sample in a study of sequential checkpoint blockade in melanoma. The table came from immunoSEQ multiplex PCR; TCRdb's copy has only in-frame clones and leaves some out. This table has approximately 4,900 clones, 23% appearing once. The specimen was tumor tissue (inferred from file names), collected from a patient given nivolumab and ipilimumab in sequence. The receptor set was obtained from a human donor with melanoma. Both conserved end residues are part of each CDR3. The D gene is left open where the match is weak. Part of the rows lack a size; the others show once, few, many or a class for expanded clones.

v_call: TRBV19; clone_size: .; j_call: TRBJ2-5; d_call: .; cdr3_nt: TGTGCCAGTAGTTCTCGACAGCTTTACCAAGAGACCCAGTACTTC; cdr3_aa: CASSSRQLYQETQYF
v_call: TRBV6-8; clone_size: .; j_call: TRBJ1-5; d_call: TRBD1; cdr3_nt: TGTGCCAGCAGGACAGGGGCCCAGCCCCAGCATTTT; cdr3_aa: CASRTGAQPQHF
v_call: TRBV25-1; clone_size: .; j_call: TRBJ2-5; d_call: .; cdr3_nt: TGTGCCAGCGGGCGGAGGGGGCGTGAGACCCAGTACTTC; cdr3_aa: CASGRRGRETQYF
v_call: TRBV11-3; clone_size: few; j_call: TRBJ2-7; d_call: TRBD2; cdr3_nt: TGTGCCAGCAGCTTTTTACTAGCGGCCTACGAGCAGTACTTC; cdr3_aa: CASSFLLAAYEQYF
v_call: TRBV9; clone_size: many; j_call: TRBJ1-2; d_call: .; cdr3_nt: TGTGCCAGCAGCCCCCGCGACAGAGGTATTGACTATGGCTACACCTTC; cdr3_aa: CASSPRDRGIDYGYTF
v_call: TRBV6-7; clone_size: few; j_call: TRBJ2-1; d_call: .; cdr3_nt: TGTGCCAGCCAGCTCCAAATTGAGCAGTTCTTC; cdr3_aa: CASQLQIEQFF
v_call: TRBV10-2; clone_size: medium-sized; j_call: TRBJ2-2; d_call: TRBD1; cdr3_nt: TGCGCCAGTCGCGACACAGGGGCTACCGGGGAGCTGTTTTTT; cdr3_aa: CASRDTGATGELFF
v_call: TRBV30; clone_size: medium-sized; j_call: TRBJ2-2; d_call: TRBD1; cdr3_nt: TGTGCCTGGGGACAGGGGGCCTACACCGGGGAGCTGTTTTTT; cdr3_aa: CAWGQGAYTGELFF
v_call: TRBV28; clone_size: .; j_call: TRBJ2-5; d_call: .; cdr3_nt: TGTGCCAGCAGTTTGGAAGGTTCTCAAGAGACCCAGTACTTC; cdr3_aa: CASSLEGSQETQYF
v_call: TRBV6-8; clone_size: many; j_call: TRBJ2-3; d_call: TRBD2; cdr3_nt: TGTGCCAGCAGTTACCGGATGCGGGGGGGTCGGGAAGATACGCAGTATTTT; cdr3_aa: CASSYRMRGGREDTQYF
v_call: TRBV18; clone_size: .; j_call: TRBJ2-3; d_call: .; cdr3_nt: TGTGCCAGCTCACCAAGCACAGATACGCAGTATTTT; cdr3_aa: CASSPSTDTQYF
v_call: TRBV6-8; clone_size: .; j_call: TRBJ2-2; d_call: TRBD1; cdr3_nt: TGTGCCAGCAGTTACCTGTGGGGGACAGGGCCTGTCGGGGAGCTGTTTTTT; cdr3_aa: CASSYLWGTGPVGELFF
v_call: TRBV9; clone_size: few; j_call: TRBJ2-3; d_call: TRBD1; cdr3_nt: TGTGCCAGCAGCCTGGACAGGGAGACGCAGTATTTT; cdr3_aa: CASSLDRETQYF
v_call: TRBV9; clone_size: few; j_call: TRBJ1-6; d_call: .; cdr3_nt: TGTGCCAGCAGCCTGGGACAAGATTATAATTCACCCCTCCACTTT; cdr3_aa: CASSLGQDYNSPLHF
v_call: TRBV28; clone_size: .; j_call: TRBJ2-3; d_call: TRBD2; cdr3_nt: TGTGCCAGCGCTTTCCTTAGCGGGACAGATACGCAGTATTTT; cdr3_aa: CASAFLSGTDTQYF
v_call: TRBV10-1; clone_size: few; j_call: TRBJ2-1; d_call: .; cdr3_nt: TGCGCCAGCAGTGATTCCAATGAGCAGTTCTTC; cdr3_aa: CASSDSNEQFF
v_call: TRBV6-8; clone_size: medium-sized; j_call: TRBJ1-1; d_call: .; cdr3_nt: TGTGCCAGCGTCGGGACACTCTACACTGAAGCTTTCTTT; cdr3_aa: CASVGTLYTEAFF
v_call: TRBV5-1; clone_size: .; j_call: TRBJ2-3; d_call: .; cdr3_nt: TGCGCCAGCTCAAAGACACTTAGCACAGATACGCAGTATTTT; cdr3_aa: CASSKTLSTDTQYF
v_call: TRBV12-5; clone_size: .; j_call: TRBJ2-2; d_call: TRBD1; cdr3_nt: TGTGCTAGTGGTCTCCGGCGGACAGGGGGCATCACCGGGGAGCTGTTTTTT; cdr3_aa: CASGLRRTGGITGELFF
v_call: TRBV28; clone_size: .; j_call: TRBJ1-2; d_call: .; cdr3_nt: TGTGCCAGCAGTTGGTCTTCTACGTCTGAGGGCGGCTACACCTTC; cdr3_aa: CASSWSSTSEGGYTF
v_call: TRBV11-3; clone_size: many; j_call: TRBJ1-2; d_call: .; cdr3_nt: TGTGCCAGCAGCTTGGACGTGGGACAACCGAAATATGGCTACACCTTC; cdr3_aa: CASSLDVGQPKYGYTF
v_call: TRBV23-1; clone_size: .; j_call: TRBJ1-2; d_call: .; cdr3_nt: TGCGCCAGCAGCTTGGGGTCCGGGTATGGCTACACCTTC; cdr3_aa: CASSLGSGYGYTF
v_call: TRBV18; clone_size: .; j_call: TRBJ2-1; d_call: .; cdr3_nt: TGTGCCAGCTCACCATCCATCGGAGCCCAACTCTACAATGAGCAGTTCTTC; cdr3_aa: CASSPSIGAQLYNEQFF
v_call: TRBV11-3; clone_size: many; j_call: TRBJ2-2; d_call: .; cdr3_nt: TGTGCCAGCAGCTTTGCGGCAGGGTGGCACACCGGGGAGCTGTTTTTT; cdr3_aa: CASSFAAGWHTGELFF
v_call: TRBV27; clone_size: few; j_call: TRBJ2-1; d_call: .; cdr3_nt: TGTGCCAGCAGTACCCCAGGGGGGGTCTACAATGAGCAGTTCTTC; cdr3_aa: CASSTPGGVYNEQFF
v_call: TRBV28; clone_size: medium-sized; j_call: TRBJ1-5; d_call: .; cdr3_nt: TGTGCCAGCAGGACGGCAGGGAGGAGCAATCAGCCCCAGCATTTT; cdr3_aa: CASRTAGRSNQPQHF
v_call: TRBV19; clone_size: once; j_call: TRBJ1-5; d_call: .; cdr3_nt: TGTGCCAGTAACGACCGGGACGGTAGCAATCAGCCCCAGCATTTT; cdr3_aa: CASNDRDGSNQPQHF
v_call: TRBV5-1; clone_size: .; j_call: TRBJ1-1; d_call: TRBD1; cdr3_nt: TGCGCCAGCAGCTTGTCGACAGGGTTAGGCGCTGAAGCTTTCTTT; cdr3_aa: CASSLSTGLGAEAFF
v_call: TRBV18; clone_size: large; j_call: TRBJ2-7; d_call: .; cdr3_nt: TGTGCCAGCTCACCAGGCTCCTACGAGCAGTACTTC; cdr3_aa: CASSPGSYEQYF
v_call: TRBV6-8; clone_size: .; j_call: TRBJ2-7; d_call: .; cdr3_nt: TGTGCCAGCACCCTCGCCCCCACGGATCCTCACTACGAGCAGTACTTC; cdr3_aa: CASTLAPTDPHYEQYF
v_call: TRBV30; clone_size: .; j_call: TRBJ2-6; d_call: .; cdr3_nt: TGTGCCTGGAGTTCCCGGAGCGGCACTGGGGCCAACGTCCTGACTTTC; cdr3_aa: CAWSSRSGTGANVLTF
v_call: TRBV28; clone_size: .; j_call: TRBJ2-7; d_call: .; cdr3_nt: TGTGCCAGCACTGGGGCAGCATTCCTCTACGAGCAGTACTTC; cdr3_aa: CASTGAAFLYEQYF
v_call: TRBV12-5; clone_size: medium-sized; j_call: TRBJ2-1; d_call: .; cdr3_nt: TGTGCTAGTGGTTCAGGGCCCACTGAGCAGTTCTTC; cdr3_aa: CASGSGPTEQFF
v_call: TRBV11-3; clone_size: .; j_call: TRBJ2-1; d_call: TRBD2; cdr3_nt: TGTGCCAGCAGCTTGTATGCGGGAGATGGGGACAATGAGCAGTTCTTC; cdr3_aa: CASSLYAGDGDNEQFF
v_call: TRBV6-8; clone_size: few; j_call: TRBJ2-5; d_call: TRBD2; cdr3_nt: TGTGCCAGCAGTTCCAGCGGGGGTTTCCAAGAGACCCAGTACTTC; cdr3_aa: CASSSSGGFQETQYF
v_call: TRBV28; clone_size: few; j_call: TRBJ1-2; d_call: .; cdr3_nt: TGTGCCAGCAGTTTGACCAAACTCTATGGCTACACCTTC; cdr3_aa: CASSLTKLYGYTF
v_call: TRBV5-1; clone_size: medium-sized; j_call: TRBJ2-3; d_call: TRBD2; cdr3_nt: TGCGCCAGCAGCTTGGCGGGACTAGTCACAGATACGCAGTATTTT; cdr3_aa: CASSLAGLVTDTQYF
v_call: TRBV28; clone_size: few; j_call: TRBJ1-3; d_call: TRBD1; cdr3_nt: TGTGCCAGCAGCCAGACAGGGATTGGAAACACCATATATTTT; cdr3_aa: CASSQTGIGNTIYF
v_call: TRBV29-1; clone_size: .; j_call: TRBJ2-7; d_call: .; cdr3_nt: TGCAGCGTTGAAGCAGGGGGGGACGAGCAGTACTTC; cdr3_aa: CSVEAGGDEQYF
v_call: TRBV29-1; clone_size: many; j_call: TRBJ1-1; d_call: TRBD1; cdr3_nt: TGCAGCGCTGGACAGGGGGAAGCTTTCTTT; cdr3_aa: CSAGQGEAFF
v_call: TRBV28; clone_size: large; j_call: TRBJ2-5; d_call: .; cdr3_nt: TGTGCCGTCAGGACGAGGGTCCTCCAAGAGACCCAGTACTTC; cdr3_aa: CAVRTRVLQETQYF